The clone carrying this T cell receptor beta chain has only one observation. Some clones are missing from TCRdb's copy, which holds only in-frame ones; the method was immunoSEQ multiplex PCR. The sample has about 150,000 clones, about nine tenths seen once; the top ten hold 0.85% to 1.4%. The data belong to a study of OX40 agonist ivuxolimab in advanced cancers. On the study more broadly: Prior checkpoint blockade (anti-PD-1, anti-PD-L1 or anti-CTLA-4) was permitted; 40% had it.

The receptor's source is an adult with an advanced solid tumor such as melanoma, head and neck, liver or kidney cancer. The input for sequencing was CD4+ or CD8+ T cells sorted from blood, taken in a trial of the OX40 agonist ivuxolimab.

The CDR3 protein is CASSLDRVGNQPQHF. The CDR3 DNA sequence: TGTGCCAGCTCCCTGGACAGGGTCGGAAATCAGCCCCAGCATTTT. The V and J genes are TRBV18 and TRBJ1-5, with 8 bases lining up with TRBD1. The CDR3 length is 15 residues. Losses at the gene ends were 6 bases for V and 4 bases for J; bases not matched to a gene: 8. Per germline, CDR1 KGHSH and CDR2 LQKENI.